The source of this T cell receptor (beta chain) is a study of cytomegalovirus exposure and HLA in healthy donors. Study overall: Of roughly 360 genotyped donors, 81% grouped in the Caucasian-associated ancestry cluster. Study-wide findings and caveats: Later analysis suggested most CMV-associated TCR beta chains were HLA-restricted.

Vbeta (60) and Jbeta (13) primers were used in the PCR. Assay used: immunoSEQ multiplex PCR; TCRdb lists only in-frame clones, some missing. The data show 90,000 to 120,000 clones, around 79% seen once. This clone showed up just a few times. What it recognizes is unknown. The V gene's germline CDR1 is SGHTA and CDR2 FQGNSA. The ends were cut back, 6 bases at V and 3 bases at J, with 17 bases in the middle. The CDR3 is made up of 16 amino acids. V is TRBV7-2 and J is TRBJ2-2, with D possibly matching TRBD1 (6 bases). The origin of this receptor is a man in his fifties or sixties in good health and CMV-seropositive. Sequenced material: PBMCs. The CDR3 protein is CASSPRDIIYTGELFF. In nucleotides, the CDR3 is TGTGCCAGCAGTCCCCGGGACATAATATACACCGGGGAGCTGTTTTTT.